This T cell receptor (beta chain) emerged from a study of shared clonotypes between healthy human individuals. Study-level findings and limits: Richness estimates generally favored naive over memory subsets.

Naive CD8 cells, CD45RO-negative and positively selected for CCR7, excluded terminally differentiated effector memory CD45RA+ cells. Remarks on this clone: What it binds is unknown.

Produced via immunoSEQ multiplex PCR; TCRdb's table is partial and in-frame only. Among around 640,000 clones, roughly 96% were seen once, and the ten largest hold 0.11%. The sample comprised naive CD8+ T cells sorted from blood. This TCR came from a woman in her twenties or thirties in good health.

CDR3 loop: CASKVGGPYNEQFF. For the CDR3, the DNA is TGTGCCAGCAAGGTGGGAGGCCCTTACAATGAGCAGTTCTTC. V and J are TRBV27 and TRBJ2-1; a weak D match, TRBD2 (6 bases). Trimming removed 7 bases from V and 4 bases from J, with 14 bases in between. The CDR3 is made up of 14 amino acids. CDR1 MNHEY and CDR2 SMNVEV come from the germline V gene (reference sequence).